The 5 T cell receptor beta chains given below trace back to one sample, sequenced in a study of OX40 agonist ivuxolimab in advanced cancers. Method: immunoSEQ multiplex PCR; TCRdb's copy keeps in-frame clones and lacks some. The sample holds around 80,000 clones; around 90% are singletons and the top ten take 0.15% to 0.2%. The sequencing here drew on CD4+ or CD8+ T cells sorted from blood, taken in a trial of the OX40 agonist ivuxolimab. These receptors originate from an adult with an advanced solid tumor such as melanoma, head and neck, liver or kidney cancer.

This chain links TRBV2 with TRBJ2-2; possibly TRBD2 for D (6 bases). CDR1 SNHLY and CDR2 FYNNEI come from the germline V gene. Trimming stripped 5 bases from V and 6 bases from J, with 19 bases between. This CDR3 has 16 amino acids. The CDR3: CASSQGGRTGAGELFF. As DNA, the CDR3 is TGTGCCAGCAGTCAGGGAGGTCGGACTGGTGCCGGGGAGCTGTTTTTT.

The V and J genes are TRBV9 and TRBJ1-5; no clear D. This CDR3 is 13 amino acids long. Trimming took off 4 bases at V and 7 bases at J, with 12 bases between the two ends. Germline CDR1 and CDR2: SGDLS and YYNGEE. CDR3 sequence: CASSTYPGQPQHF. The CDR3 coding sequence is TGTGCCAGCAGCACCTACCCCGGACAGCCCCAGCATTTT.

The J gene is TRBJ1-2, the V gene TRBV28; D not resolved. The CDR3 extends over 12 amino acids. The ends were cut back, 7 bases at V and 7 bases at J, with 13 bases in the middle. In germline, CDR1 is MDHEN, CDR2 SYDVKM. CDR3 in amino acids: CASISRPFGYTF. As DNA, the CDR3 is TGTGCCAGCATAAGTAGGCCTTTTGGCTACACCTTC.

This sequence joins TRBV10-1 and TRBJ1-6; tentative D call: TRBD1 (5 bases). V was shortened by 7 bases and J by 9 bases, with 13 bases between the two germline ends. CDR1 WNHNN and CDR2 SYGVQD come from the germline V gene (reference sequence). This CDR3 spans 13 amino acids. This chain's CDR3 is CASNRDGGSPLHF. CDR3 in DNA: TGCGCCAGCAATCGGGACGGGGGTTCACCCCTCCACTTT.

This clone was found once. The rearrangement uses TRBV10-3 and TRBJ2-3, with 10 bases matching TRBD2. Germline loops: CDR1 ENHRY, CDR2 SYGVKD. J lost 1 base, V lost 7 bases, and 5 bases had no gene match. The CDR3 has 15 amino acids. The DNA of the CDR3 is TGTGCCATCACTTCGAGCGGGAGGGGCACAGATACGCAGTATTTT. Its protein is CAITSSGRGTDTQYF.